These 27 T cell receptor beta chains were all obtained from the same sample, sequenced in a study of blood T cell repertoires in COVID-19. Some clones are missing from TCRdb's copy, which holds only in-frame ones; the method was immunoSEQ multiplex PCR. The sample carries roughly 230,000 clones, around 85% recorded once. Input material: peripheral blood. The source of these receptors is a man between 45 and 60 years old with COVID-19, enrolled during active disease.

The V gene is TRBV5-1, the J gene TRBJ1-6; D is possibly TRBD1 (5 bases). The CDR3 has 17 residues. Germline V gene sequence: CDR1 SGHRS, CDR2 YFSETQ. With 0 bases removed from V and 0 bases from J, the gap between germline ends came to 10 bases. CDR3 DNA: TGCGCCAGCAGCTTGGGTGACAGTAGCTCCTATAATTCACCCCTCCACTTT. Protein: CASSLGDSSSYNSPLHF.

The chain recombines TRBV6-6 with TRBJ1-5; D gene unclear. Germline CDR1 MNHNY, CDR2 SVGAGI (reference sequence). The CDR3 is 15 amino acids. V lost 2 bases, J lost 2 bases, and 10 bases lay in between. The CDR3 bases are TGTGCCAGCAGTTACAGCCGGACTGGCAATCAGCCCCAGCATTTT. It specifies CASSYSRTGNQPQHF.

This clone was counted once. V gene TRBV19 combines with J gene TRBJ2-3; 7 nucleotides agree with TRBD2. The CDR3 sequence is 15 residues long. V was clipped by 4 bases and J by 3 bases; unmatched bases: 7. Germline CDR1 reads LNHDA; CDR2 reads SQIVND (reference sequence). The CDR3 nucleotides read TGTGCCAGTAGTACGAGGAACGGGAGGACAGATACGCAGTATTTT. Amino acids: CASSTRNGRTDTQYF.

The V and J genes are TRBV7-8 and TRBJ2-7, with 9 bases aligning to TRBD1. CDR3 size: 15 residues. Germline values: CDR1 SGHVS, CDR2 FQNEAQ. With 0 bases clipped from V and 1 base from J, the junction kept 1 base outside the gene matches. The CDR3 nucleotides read TGTGCCAGCAGCTTAGCGACAGGGGGTTCCTACGAGCAGTACTTC. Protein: CASSLATGGSYEQYF.

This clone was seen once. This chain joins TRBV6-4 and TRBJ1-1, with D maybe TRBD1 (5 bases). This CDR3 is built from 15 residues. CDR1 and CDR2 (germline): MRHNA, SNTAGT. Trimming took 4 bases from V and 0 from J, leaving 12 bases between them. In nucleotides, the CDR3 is TGTGCCAGCAGTGCAGCCGGGGGAGTGAACACTGAAGCTTTCTTT. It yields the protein CASSAAGGVNTEAFF.

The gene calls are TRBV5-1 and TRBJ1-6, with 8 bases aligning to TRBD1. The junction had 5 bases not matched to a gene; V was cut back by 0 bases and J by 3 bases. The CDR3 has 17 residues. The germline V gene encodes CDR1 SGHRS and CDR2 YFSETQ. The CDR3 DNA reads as TGCGCCAGCAGCTTGGAACCAGGGGGCTTCTATAATTCACCCCTCCACTTT. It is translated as CASSLEPGGFYNSPLHF.

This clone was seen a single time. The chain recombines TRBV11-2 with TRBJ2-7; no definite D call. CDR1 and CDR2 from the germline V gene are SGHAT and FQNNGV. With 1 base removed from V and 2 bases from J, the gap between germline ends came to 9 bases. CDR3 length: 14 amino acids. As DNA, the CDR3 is TGTGCCAGCAGCTTAGGTACAGCTGCCTACGAGCAGTACTTC. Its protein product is CASSLGTAAYEQYF. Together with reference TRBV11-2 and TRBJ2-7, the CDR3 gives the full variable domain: EAGVAQSPRYKIIEKRQSVAFWCNPISGHATLYWYQQILGQGPKLLIQFQNNGVVDDSQLPKDRFSAERLKGVDSTLKIQPAKLEDSAVYLCASSLGTAAYEQYFGPGTRLTVT.

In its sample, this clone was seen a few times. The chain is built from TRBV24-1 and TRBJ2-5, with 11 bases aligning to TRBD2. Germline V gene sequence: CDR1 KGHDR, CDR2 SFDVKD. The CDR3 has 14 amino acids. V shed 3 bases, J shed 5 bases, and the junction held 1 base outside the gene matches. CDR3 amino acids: CATSDRTSGETQYF. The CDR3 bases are TGTGCCACCAGTGATCGGACTAGCGGGGAGACCCAGTACTTC.

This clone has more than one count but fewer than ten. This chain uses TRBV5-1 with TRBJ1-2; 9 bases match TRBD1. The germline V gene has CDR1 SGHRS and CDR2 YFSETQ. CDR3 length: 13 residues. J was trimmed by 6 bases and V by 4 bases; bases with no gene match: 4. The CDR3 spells CASSGGQGNGYTF. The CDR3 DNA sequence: TGCGCCAGCAGCGGGGGACAGGGCAATGGCTACACCTTC.

CDR3 nucleotides: TGCGCCAGCAGCTTGGCCGGGACAGGGGCTGGAAACACCATATATTTT. Protein sequence: CASSLAGTGAGNTIYF. This chain connects TRBV5-1 to TRBJ1-3, with 10 bases fitting TRBD1. Germline CDR1 is SGHRS and CDR2 is YFSETQ. The CDR3 covers 16 residues. The V gene end was trimmed by 0 bases and the J gene end by 2 bases; junction bases not matched to a gene: 2.

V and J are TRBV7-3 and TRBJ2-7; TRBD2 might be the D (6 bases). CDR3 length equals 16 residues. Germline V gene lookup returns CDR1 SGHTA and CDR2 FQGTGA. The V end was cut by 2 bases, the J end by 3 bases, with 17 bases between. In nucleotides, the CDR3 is TGTGCCAGCAGCTTAGGACCAGCGGGTGCCGGCTACGAGCAGTACTTC. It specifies CASSLGPAGAGYEQYF.

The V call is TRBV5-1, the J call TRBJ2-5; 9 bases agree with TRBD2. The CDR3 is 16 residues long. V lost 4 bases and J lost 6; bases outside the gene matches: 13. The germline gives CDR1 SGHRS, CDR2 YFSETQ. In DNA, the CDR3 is TGCGCCAGCAGCCCGAGTTGGGCGGGGGGGAGGAAGACCCAGTACTTC. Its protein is CASSPSWAGGRKTQYF.

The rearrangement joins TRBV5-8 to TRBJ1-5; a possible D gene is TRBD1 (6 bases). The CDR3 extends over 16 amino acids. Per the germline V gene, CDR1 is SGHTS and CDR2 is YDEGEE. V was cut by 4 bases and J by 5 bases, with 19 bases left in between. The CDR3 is CASSNNRVALDQPQHF. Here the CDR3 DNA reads TGTGCCAGCAGCAATAACAGGGTGGCCCTTGATCAGCCCCAGCATTTT.

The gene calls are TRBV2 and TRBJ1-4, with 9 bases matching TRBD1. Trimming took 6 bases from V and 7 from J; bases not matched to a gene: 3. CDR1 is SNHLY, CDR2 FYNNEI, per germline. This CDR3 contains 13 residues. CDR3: CASRRDRAEKLFF. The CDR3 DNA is TGTGCCAGCAGAAGGGACAGGGCTGAAAAACTGTTTTTT.

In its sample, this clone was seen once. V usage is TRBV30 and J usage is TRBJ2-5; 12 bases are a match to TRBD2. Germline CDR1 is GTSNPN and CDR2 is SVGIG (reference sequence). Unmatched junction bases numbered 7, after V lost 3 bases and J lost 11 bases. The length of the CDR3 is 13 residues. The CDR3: CAWSPTSGGIQYF. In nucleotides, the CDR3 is TGTGCCTGGAGCCCTACTAGCGGGGGGATACAGTACTTC.

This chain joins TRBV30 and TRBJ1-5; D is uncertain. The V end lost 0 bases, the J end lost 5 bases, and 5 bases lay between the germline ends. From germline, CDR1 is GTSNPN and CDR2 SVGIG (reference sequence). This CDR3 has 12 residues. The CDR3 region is CAWSVLYQPQHF. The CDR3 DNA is TGTGCCTGGAGTGTACTCTATCAGCCCCAGCATTTT. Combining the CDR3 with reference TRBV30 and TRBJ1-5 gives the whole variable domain SQTIHQWPATLVQPVGSPLSLECTVEGTSNPNLYWYRQAAGRGLQLLFYSVGIGQISSEVPQNLSASRPQDRQFILSSKKLLLSDSGFYLCAWSVLYQPQHFGDGTRLSIL.

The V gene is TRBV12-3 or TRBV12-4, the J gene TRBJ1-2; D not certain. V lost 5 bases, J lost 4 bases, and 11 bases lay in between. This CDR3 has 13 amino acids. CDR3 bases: TGTGCCAGCAGTCTTCAGGTGACCTATGGCTACACCTTC. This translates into CASSLQVTYGYTF.

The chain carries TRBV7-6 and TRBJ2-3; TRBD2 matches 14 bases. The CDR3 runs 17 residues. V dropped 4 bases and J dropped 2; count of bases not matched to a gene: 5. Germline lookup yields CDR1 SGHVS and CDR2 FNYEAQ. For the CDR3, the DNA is TGTGCCAGCAGCTGGGGACTAGCGGGGGACTCCACAGATACGCAGTATTTT. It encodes CASSWGLAGDSTDTQYF.

CDR3: CAWKRAGRLYEQYF. The CDR3 DNA reads TGTGCCTGGAAAAGAGCGGGACGGCTCTACGAGCAGTACTTC. The chain employs TRBV30 and TRBJ2-7, with 7 bases identical to TRBD2. The CDR3 totals 14 residues. Germline-derived CDR1 and CDR2 are GTSNPN and SVGIG (reference sequence). With 4 bases clipped from V and 3 bases from J, the junction kept 9 bases outside the gene matches.

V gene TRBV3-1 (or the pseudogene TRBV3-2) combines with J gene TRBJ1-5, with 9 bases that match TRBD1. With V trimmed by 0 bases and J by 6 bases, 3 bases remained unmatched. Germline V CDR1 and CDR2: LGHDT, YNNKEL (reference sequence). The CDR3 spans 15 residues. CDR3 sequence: CASSQDTGGGQPQHF. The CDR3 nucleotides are TGTGCCAGCAGCCAAGACACAGGGGGCGGTCAGCCCCAGCATTTT.

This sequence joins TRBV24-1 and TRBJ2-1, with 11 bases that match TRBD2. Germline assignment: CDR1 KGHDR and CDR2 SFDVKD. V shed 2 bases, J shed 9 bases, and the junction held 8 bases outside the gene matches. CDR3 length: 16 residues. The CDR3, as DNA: TGTGCCACCAGTGATTCCGGGACTAGCGGCTGGAGTGAGCAGTTCTTC. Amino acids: CATSDSGTSGWSEQFF.

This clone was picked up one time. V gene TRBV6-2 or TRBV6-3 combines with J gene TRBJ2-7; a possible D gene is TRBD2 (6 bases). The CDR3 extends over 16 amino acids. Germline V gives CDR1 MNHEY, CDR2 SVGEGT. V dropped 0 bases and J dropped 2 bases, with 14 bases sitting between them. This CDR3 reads CASSYSPGRLPYEQYF. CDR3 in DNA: TGTGCCAGCAGTTACTCTCCGGGGAGGCTCCCCTACGAGCAGTACTTC.

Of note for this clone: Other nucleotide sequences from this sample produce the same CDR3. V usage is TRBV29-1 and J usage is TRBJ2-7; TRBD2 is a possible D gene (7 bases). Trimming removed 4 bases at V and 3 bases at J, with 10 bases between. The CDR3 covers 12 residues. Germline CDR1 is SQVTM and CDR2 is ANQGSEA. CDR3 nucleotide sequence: TGCAGCGTTGCGGGGGGCGGCTACGAGCAGTACTTC. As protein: CSVAGGGYEQYF.

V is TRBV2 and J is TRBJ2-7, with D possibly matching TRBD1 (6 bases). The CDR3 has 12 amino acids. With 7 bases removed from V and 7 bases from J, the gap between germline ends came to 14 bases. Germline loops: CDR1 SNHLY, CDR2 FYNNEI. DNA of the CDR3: TGTGCCAGCACCCAGGGGATTAGGGAGCAGTACTTC. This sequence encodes CASTQGIREQYF.

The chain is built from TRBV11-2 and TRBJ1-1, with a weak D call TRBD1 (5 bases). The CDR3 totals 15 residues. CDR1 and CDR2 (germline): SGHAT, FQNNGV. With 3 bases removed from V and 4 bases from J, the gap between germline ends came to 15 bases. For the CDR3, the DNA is TGTGCCAGCAGCTTTCTATGGGGGGGATCCACTGAAGCTTTCTTT. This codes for CASSFLWGGSTEAFF.

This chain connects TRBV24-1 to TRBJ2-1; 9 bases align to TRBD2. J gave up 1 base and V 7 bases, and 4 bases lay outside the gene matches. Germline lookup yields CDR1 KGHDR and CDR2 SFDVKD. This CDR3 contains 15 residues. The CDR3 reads CATSESGRSYNEQFF. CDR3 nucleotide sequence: TGTGCCACCAGCGAAAGCGGGAGGTCCTACAATGAGCAGTTCTTC.

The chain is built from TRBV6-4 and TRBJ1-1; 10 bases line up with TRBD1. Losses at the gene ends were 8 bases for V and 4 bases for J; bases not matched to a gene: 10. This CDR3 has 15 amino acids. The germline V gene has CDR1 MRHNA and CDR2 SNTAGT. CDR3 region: CASFKFGTGATEAFF. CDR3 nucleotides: TGTGCCAGCTTCAAGTTCGGGACAGGGGCCACTGAAGCTTTCTTT.